The count of the clone carrying this T cell receptor (beta chain) is one. The target antigen is unknown. As input for TCR beta libraries, approximately 1.9 micrograms of genomic DNA came from cryopreserved PBMCs. After removal of 3 bases from V and 1 base from J, the junction contained 4 bases not matched to a gene. Germline values: CDR1 SGHRS, CDR2 YFSETQ. This CDR3 comprises 16 residues. These data come from a study of cytotoxic CD8 clonotypes in ibrutinib-treated CLL. Regarding the study as a whole: Clonality climbed at ibrutinib response, then dropped toward baseline at progression. Contraction or stability on treatment characterized the public clonotypes, which were uncommon.

Sequenced by immunoSEQ multiplex PCR; TCRdb stores in-frame clones only, minus some. Among hundreds of thousands of clones, 70% were seen once, and the ten largest hold less than 20%. V gene TRBV5-1 combines with J gene TRBJ2-2; TRBD1 agrees at 9 bases. This TCR was sampled from a human donor with chronic lymphocytic leukemia. Here the sequenced sample was PBMCs, taken after 24 months of ibrutinib treatment. In DNA, the CDR3 is TGCGCCAGCAGCTCCCGGACAGGGGTGAACACCGGGGAGCTGTTTTTT. Amino acid sequence: CASSSRTGVNTGELFF.